The rows below give T cell receptor beta chains drawn from one sample of a study of T cell responses to AZD1222 COVID-19 vaccine. Profiled with immunoSEQ multiplex PCR; TCRdb holds only in-frame clones, not every one. The sample records about 120,000 clones, roughly 90% being singletons. The source material was peripheral blood, sampled on day 0 of AZD1222 vaccination. These receptors originate from an adult in good health. Each CDR3 is given with its conserved first and last residue. The order of the fields is D gene, V gene, J gene, clone size, CDR3 DNA, CDR3 protein. The D gene is left open where the match is weak. The size entry is marked missing in some rows and otherwise reads once, few, many or a size class.

d_call: NA
v_call: TRBV6-5
j_call: TRBJ2-1
clone_size: NA
cdr3_nt: TGTGCCAGCAGTTTGCAGACAACATCCTCCTACAATGAGCAGTTCTTC
cdr3_aa: CASSLQTTSSYNEQFF

d_call: NA
v_call: TRBV3-1/TRBV3-2
j_call: TRBJ1-4
clone_size: NA
cdr3_nt: TGTGCCAGCAGCCAACTTGACAGGCCTAATGAAAAACTGTTTTTT
cdr3_aa: CASSQLDRPNEKLFF

d_call: TRBD1
v_call: TRBV27
j_call: TRBJ1-1
clone_size: NA
cdr3_nt: TGTGCCAGCAGCCGGACAGGGGAGGAAGCTTTCTTT
cdr3_aa: CASSRTGEEAFF

d_call: NA
v_call: TRBV6-2/TRBV6-3
j_call: TRBJ1-1
clone_size: NA
cdr3_nt: TGTGCCAGCAGTAGGACAGCCCCCACTGAAGCTTTCTTT
cdr3_aa: CASSRTAPTEAFF

d_call: NA
v_call: TRBV7-6
j_call: TRBJ2-7
clone_size: NA
cdr3_nt: TGTGCCAGCAGCTTAGCGCTAAGTGGAACAGGCGACCTTAACGAGCAGTACTTC
cdr3_aa: CASSLALSGTGDLNEQYF

d_call: NA
v_call: TRBV12-3/TRBV12-4
j_call: TRBJ2-7
clone_size: NA
cdr3_nt: TGTGCCAGCAGTCTAAACGAGCAGTACTTC
cdr3_aa: CASSLNEQYF

d_call: NA
v_call: TRBV21-1
j_call: TRBJ2-7
clone_size: NA
cdr3_nt: TGTGCCAGCAGCAAAGAAATGGGACAGGGCTACGAGCAGTACTTC
cdr3_aa: CASSKEMGQGYEQYF

d_call: TRBD1
v_call: TRBV28
j_call: TRBJ2-5
clone_size: once
cdr3_nt: TGTGCCAGCAGTCCGGGACAGGCACTCCAAGAGACCCAGTACTTC
cdr3_aa: CASSPGQALQETQYF

d_call: NA
v_call: TRBV7-9
j_call: TRBJ1-1
clone_size: NA
cdr3_nt: TGTGCCAGCAGCTTAGGCTGGGGGATGAACACTGAAGCTTTCTTT
cdr3_aa: CASSLGWGMNTEAFF

d_call: NA
v_call: TRBV4-3
j_call: TRBJ1-2
clone_size: NA
cdr3_nt: TGCGCCAGCAGCCAAGATGCGGGGAAGTCTAACTATGGCTACACCTTC
cdr3_aa: CASSQDAGKSNYGYTF

d_call: NA
v_call: TRBV6-2/TRBV6-3
j_call: TRBJ1-6
clone_size: NA
cdr3_nt: TGTGCCAGCAGTTACTCGGGACTTCGGGGTTCACCCCTCCACTTT
cdr3_aa: CASSYSGLRGSPLHF

d_call: NA
v_call: TRBV6-2/TRBV6-3
j_call: TRBJ1-2
clone_size: few
cdr3_nt: TGTGCCAGCAGTTACTCGGGAGGGGATGGCTACACCTTC
cdr3_aa: CASSYSGGDGYTF

d_call: NA
v_call: TRBV6-2/TRBV6-3
j_call: TRBJ1-1
clone_size: few
cdr3_nt: TGTGCCAGCAGCAGGGGCGAAACAGGAGAAGCTTTCTTT
cdr3_aa: CASSRGETGEAFF

d_call: NA
v_call: TRBV28
j_call: TRBJ2-5
clone_size: NA
cdr3_nt: TGTGCCAGCAGCCTCCTAAGGGCCGAGACCCAGTACTTC
cdr3_aa: CASSLLRAETQYF

d_call: TRBD2
v_call: TRBV5-8
j_call: TRBJ2-7
clone_size: NA
cdr3_nt: TGTGCCAGCAGCCCCGGGACTAGCTGGGGCGAGCAGTACTTC
cdr3_aa: CASSPGTSWGEQYF

d_call: NA
v_call: TRBV4-1
j_call: TRBJ2-2
clone_size: NA
cdr3_nt: TGCGCCAGCAGCTTGGGGATAGCTACCGGGGAGCTGTTTTTT
cdr3_aa: CASSLGIATGELFF

d_call: TRBD1
v_call: TRBV9
j_call: TRBJ1-1
clone_size: NA
cdr3_nt: TGTGCCAGCAGCGGACAGGGTGCCGCTGAAGCTTTCTTT
cdr3_aa: CASSGQGAAEAFF

d_call: NA
v_call: TRBV18
j_call: TRBJ2-2
clone_size: NA
cdr3_nt: TGTGCCAGCTCGCTGTCTCCGATTGGGGCCACCGGGGAGCTGTTTTTT
cdr3_aa: CASSLSPIGATGELFF

d_call: TRBD1
v_call: TRBV27
j_call: TRBJ1-1
clone_size: NA
cdr3_nt: TGTGCCAGCAGTTTATTGGCCCCGGGACAGGGGGGCTTAGGACACACTGAAGCTTTCTTT
cdr3_aa: CASSLLAPGQGGLGHTEAFF

d_call: NA
v_call: TRBV4-1
j_call: TRBJ1-2
clone_size: NA
cdr3_nt: TGCGCCAGCAGCCAAGGGGGGGGCAGGGACTATGGCTACACCTTC
cdr3_aa: CASSQGGGRDYGYTF

d_call: TRBD1
v_call: TRBV19
j_call: TRBJ2-1
clone_size: NA
cdr3_nt: TGTGCCAGTAGTATGGGGACAGGGGACTACAATGAGCAGTTCTTC
cdr3_aa: CASSMGTGDYNEQFF

d_call: TRBD1
v_call: TRBV7-9
j_call: TRBJ1-1
clone_size: NA
cdr3_nt: TGTGCCAGCAGCCTAGGACAGGGTTTCTTTGAAGCTTTCTTT
cdr3_aa: CASSLGQGFFEAFF

d_call: NA
v_call: TRBV19
j_call: TRBJ1-2
clone_size: NA
cdr3_nt: TGTGCCAGTAGTCGTCCCTACCGGGGGGAGCCGAGGGGCACCTTC
cdr3_aa: CASSRPYRGEPRGTF

d_call: NA
v_call: TRBV4-2
j_call: TRBJ1-2
clone_size: NA
cdr3_nt: TGTGCCAGCAGCCAAGGAGAGGCTAACTATGGCTACACCTTC
cdr3_aa: CASSQGEANYGYTF

d_call: NA
v_call: TRBV21-1
j_call: TRBJ1-6
clone_size: few
cdr3_nt: TGTGCCAGCAGAGCTTGTCCCCCGGCTGAATATAATTCACCCCTCCACTTT
cdr3_aa: CASRACPPAEYNSPLHF

d_call: NA
v_call: TRBV3-1/TRBV3-2
j_call: TRBJ2-7
clone_size: NA
cdr3_nt: TGTGCCAGCAGCCAAGCCGCAACGGGCGGCGAGCAGTACTTC
cdr3_aa: CASSQAATGGEQYF

d_call: TRBD1
v_call: TRBV7-2
j_call: TRBJ2-7
clone_size: NA
cdr3_nt: TGTGCCAGCAGTGAACCCCGAGTCGGGACAGGGGCGTACGAGCAGTACTTC
cdr3_aa: CASSEPRVGTGAYEQYF

d_call: NA
v_call: TRBV29-1
j_call: TRBJ1-1
clone_size: NA
cdr3_nt: TGCAGCGTAAGTCGGAGGGAGGAAGCTTTCTTT
cdr3_aa: CSVSRREEAFF

d_call: TRBD2
v_call: TRBV5-1
j_call: TRBJ2-7
clone_size: NA
cdr3_nt: TGCGCCAGCAGCTTCCGTTTAGCGGGTGGGTTCTCCTACGAGCAGTACTTC
cdr3_aa: CASSFRLAGGFSYEQYF

d_call: NA
v_call: TRBV27
j_call: TRBJ2-7
clone_size: NA
cdr3_nt: TGTGCCAGCAGTTTAGCAGGGGGGGAGCAGTACTTC
cdr3_aa: CASSLAGGEQYF

d_call: TRBD2
v_call: TRBV19
j_call: TRBJ2-3
clone_size: NA
cdr3_nt: TGTGCCAGTAGAACAAACCTAGCGGGAGATACGCAGTATTTT
cdr3_aa: CASRTNLAGDTQYF

d_call: NA
v_call: TRBV3-1/TRBV3-2
j_call: TRBJ2-5
clone_size: NA
cdr3_nt: TGTGCCAGCAGCCAAGACAGGAAGCGTTGGGTAGAAGAGACCCAGTACTTC
cdr3_aa: CASSQDRKRWVEETQYF

d_call: TRBD2
v_call: TRBV3-1/TRBV3-2
j_call: TRBJ2-2
clone_size: NA
cdr3_nt: TGTGCCAGCAGCCAAGACTGGTCAGCGGGAGGGCCGGACGGGGAGCTGTTTTTT
cdr3_aa: CASSQDWSAGGPDGELFF

d_call: NA
v_call: TRBV7-9
j_call: TRBJ2-3
clone_size: NA
cdr3_nt: TGTGCCAGCAGCGAAAGGGTGGGCGGATTCTCCCCGGATACGCAGTATTTT
cdr3_aa: CASSERVGGFSPDTQYF

d_call: NA
v_call: TRBV2
j_call: TRBJ2-7
clone_size: NA
cdr3_nt: TGTGCCAGCAAGGGAATCGAGCAGTACTTC
cdr3_aa: CASKGIEQYF

d_call: TRBD1
v_call: TRBV29-1
j_call: TRBJ2-1
clone_size: NA
cdr3_nt: TGCAGCGTTGAAGACATCGGCAGGGGGCTCAGCTCCTACAATGAGCAGTTCTTC
cdr3_aa: CSVEDIGRGLSSYNEQFF

d_call: NA
v_call: TRBV5-1
j_call: TRBJ1-3
clone_size: NA
cdr3_nt: TGCGCCAGCAGCTTGGAAGGTAGAAACACCATATATTTT
cdr3_aa: CASSLEGRNTIYF